This T cell receptor (beta chain) stems from a study of beta chain features in type 1 diabetes. The germline gives CDR1 MGHDK, CDR2 SYGVNS. Trimming left V 6 bases short and J 1 base short, with 10 bases between. The CDR3 runs to 13 residues. As every portion of the isolated RNA was reverse transcribed, the sequencing read expressed TCRB transcripts. Sequencing was performed with immunoSEQ multiplex PCR; in TCRdb, only in-frame clones are kept and a portion is missing. The sample has roughly 500,000 clones; approximately 30% are singletons. This clone was observed a handful of times. The J gene is TRBJ2-7, the V gene TRBV25-1; D is possibly TRBD1 (6 bases). Sequenced material: naive CD4+ T cells from blood. The origin of this receptor is a man between 18 and 29 years old in good health. The CDR3 nucleotides read TGTGCCAGCAGCCTAGACAGGTCCTACGAGCAGTACTTC. Protein: CASSLDRSYEQYF.